One sample yielded the 14 T cell receptor beta chains listed below, sequenced in a study of identical twins. Using its own MiXCR run on the 5' RACE reads, TCRdb lists one record per CDR3 protein. The table includes roughly 350,000 distinct CDR3 sequences, about 12% detected once. The same sample was also used in a study of yellow fever vaccine responses in identical twins.

Sequenced input: CD8+ T cells sorted from blood. Source of these receptors: a young woman in good health.

This rearrangement joins TRBV13 to TRBJ1-2; D unclear. This CDR3 has 15 residues. CDR1 and CDR2 from the germline V gene are PRHDT and FYEKMQ (reference sequence). The V end was cut by 5 bases, the J end by 4 bases, with 17 bases between. The DNA of the CDR3 is TGTGCCAGCAGCCGCCGGGCCCCTCGGGGCTATGGCTACACCTTC. Translating gives CASSRRAPRGYGYTF.

V usage is TRBV6-1 and J usage is TRBJ1-5; a weak D match, TRBD1 (6 bases). Trimming shortened V by 1 base and J by 5 bases, and 15 bases separated the two germline ends. Germline values: CDR1 MNHNS, CDR2 SASEGT. This CDR3 comprises 16 residues. The CDR3 DNA is TGTGCCAGCAGTGAAGAATCAGGGGCAGGGTATCAGCCCCAGCATTTT. As protein: CASSEESGAGYQPQHF.

This clonotype occurred a few times. This chain joins TRBV20-1 and TRBJ1-2, with D possibly TRBD1 on 5 matching bases. Trimming shortened V by 1 base and J by 8 bases, and 8 bases separated the two germline ends. The CDR3 spans 11 residues. Germline loops: CDR1 DFQATT, CDR2 SNEGSKA (reference sequence). The CDR3 DNA follows: TGCAGTGCTAGAGTGGGGGAGGGCTACACCTTC. Amino acids: CSARVGEGYTF.

This clonotype was detected a few times. The genes are TRBV5-1 and TRBJ2-7; D remains ambiguous. CDR1 and CDR2 (germline): SGHRS, YFSETQ. The CDR3 runs to 13 residues. V lost 1 base, J lost 1 base, and 6 bases lay in between. This CDR3 is CASSLWLSYEQYF. In DNA form, the CDR3 reads TGCGCCAGCAGCTTGTGGCTATCCTACGAGCAGTACTTC.

The rearrangement links TRBV11-3 to TRBJ2-6; D unclear. V lost 6 bases, J lost 0 bases, and 9 bases lay in between. The CDR3 totals 15 residues. Germline V gene lookup returns CDR1 SGHNT and CDR2 YENEEA. The CDR3, as DNA: TGTGCCAGCAGAGAGGTTTCCTCTGGGGCCAACGTCCTGACTTTC. Translation: CASREVSSGANVLTF.

This clonotype was recorded many times. This sequence joins TRBV4-1 and TRBJ1-1; D is ambiguous. The V and J ends lost 3 bases and 1 base respectively, with 9 bases between them. There are 14 residues in the CDR3. Per the germline V gene, CDR1 is MGHRA and CDR2 is YSYEKL. This CDR3 is CASSHPGENTEAFF. CDR3 coding DNA: TGCGCCAGCAGCCACCCAGGAGAGAACACTGAAGCTTTCTTT.

This clonotype has a handful of counts. The chain carries TRBV12-3 or TRBV12-4 and TRBJ1-2; no clear D gene. The CDR3 covers 13 residues. Between the trimmed V and J ends, which lost 6 bases and 8 bases, there was a span of 16 bases. The CDR3 nucleotides read TGTGCCAGCAGCCCCCCAGGCCGAGAGGGCTACACCTTC. Protein product: CASSPPGREGYTF.

This clonotype has ten or more counts. The chain employs TRBV6-5 and TRBJ1-5, with TRBD1 as a possible D gene (6 bases). Germline CDR1 is MNHEY and CDR2 is SVGAGI. Trimming took off 4 bases at V and 6 bases at J, with 10 bases between the two ends. The CDR3 is 13 residues long. DNA of the CDR3: TGTGCCAGCAGTTCGGGGGCTGGTCAGCCCCAGCATTTT. Amino acid sequence: CASSSGAGQPQHF.

This clonotype has at least ten counts. The chain couples TRBV29-1 to TRBJ2-1; TRBD1 aligns across 8 bases. The CDR3 loop spans 14 amino acids. With 4 bases clipped from V and 6 bases from J, the junction kept 8 bases outside the gene matches. CDR1 and CDR2 (germline): SQVTM, ANQGSEA. The CDR3 is CSVAGQGATNEQFF. CDR3 DNA: TGCAGCGTTGCAGGACAGGGCGCCACCAATGAGCAGTTCTTC.

CDR3 sequence: CSVERGEGREQYF. CDR3 bases: TGCAGCGTTGAACGGGGGGAGGGCCGCGAGCAGTACTTC. The genes are TRBV29-1 and TRBJ2-7; TRBD2 aligns across 7 bases. Unmatched junction bases numbered 7, after V lost 2 bases and J lost 6 bases. CDR3 length: 13 amino acids. Germline CDR1 and CDR2: SQVTM and ANQGSEA.

In nucleotides, the CDR3 is TGTGCCAGTACTCTGCTCTCTGGGGCCAACGTCCTGACTTTC. This translates into CASTLLSGANVLTF. The V and J genes are TRBV19 and TRBJ2-6; D is undetermined. Germline V gene lookup returns CDR1 LNHDA and CDR2 SQIVND (reference sequence). V dropped 7 bases and J dropped 0 bases, with 7 bases sitting between them. The CDR3 contains 14 residues.

V gene TRBV5-1 combines with J gene TRBJ2-5; 9 bases are a match to TRBD1. The junction had 11 bases not matched to a gene; V was cut back by 4 bases and J by 4 bases. CDR1 is SGHRS and CDR2 is YFSETQ in the germline V gene. The CDR3 length is 16 residues. In DNA form, the CDR3 reads TGCGCCAGCAGCCTTCTGACAGGGGGGGACCGAGAGACCCAGTACTTC. Protein: CASSLLTGGDRETQYF.

This clonotype was seen a handful of times. This sequence joins TRBV20-1 and TRBJ2-7; the D is unclear. The CDR3 runs to 13 residues. V was pared by 3 bases and J by 3 bases, with 12 bases between. CDR1 is DFQATT and CDR2 is SNEGSKA in the germline V gene (reference sequence). CDR3 nucleotides: TGCAGTGCTAGGGTTGCAAATGGCTACGAGCAGTACTTC. Its translation: CSARVANGYEQYF.

The chain combines TRBV12-3 or TRBV12-4 with TRBJ2-7, with TRBD2 matching over 7 bases. CDR3 size: 14 residues. J was trimmed by 3 bases and V by 4 bases; bases with no gene match: 6. The CDR3 DNA follows: TGTGCCAGCAGTTCGCGCGGGAGCAACTACGAGCAGTACTTC. Translated, it gives CASSSRGSNYEQYF.